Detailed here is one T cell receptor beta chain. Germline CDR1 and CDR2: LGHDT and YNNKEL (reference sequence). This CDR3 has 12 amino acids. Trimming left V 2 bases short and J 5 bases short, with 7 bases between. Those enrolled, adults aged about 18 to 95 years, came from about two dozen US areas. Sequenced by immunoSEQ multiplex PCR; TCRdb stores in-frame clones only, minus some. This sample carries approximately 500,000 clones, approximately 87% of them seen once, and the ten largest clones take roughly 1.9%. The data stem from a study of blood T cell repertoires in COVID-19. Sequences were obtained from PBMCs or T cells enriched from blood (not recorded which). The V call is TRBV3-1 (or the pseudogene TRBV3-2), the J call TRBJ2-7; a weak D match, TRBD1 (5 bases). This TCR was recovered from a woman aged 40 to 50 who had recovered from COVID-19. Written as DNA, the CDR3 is TGTGCCAGCAGCCAACAGGGTCACGAGCAGTACTTC. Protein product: CASSQQGHEQYF.